Sequencing of this T cell receptor (beta chain) was carried out in a study of blood T cell repertoires in COVID-19. Study overall: Acute-phase and convalescent COVID-19 samples originated in the United States, Italy and Spain. The analysed material was cDNA or gDNA that came from T cells, B-cell-depleted T cells, or PBMCs.

CDR3 length equals 15 residues. J gave up 4 bases and V 6 bases, and 9 bases lay outside the gene matches. Germline V gives CDR1 MDHEN, CDR2 SYDVKM. The authors' processing: Counts of nucleated cells, estimated from reference gene primer amplification, were obtained. Method: immunoSEQ multiplex PCR; TCRdb's copy keeps in-frame clones and lacks some. V and J calls and clone size are copied from that table; D and trimming were computed from the DNA. The table records about 31,000 clones, approximately 88% of them present only once. The TCR sequence derives from a woman aged 40 to 49 with active or convalescent COVID-19. The sample comprised peripheral blood. The V gene is TRBV28, the J gene TRBJ2-1, with 7 bases that match TRBD1. CDR3 residues: CASSLDRASYNEQFF. Here the CDR3 DNA reads TGTGCCAGCAGCCTCGACAGGGCCTCTTACAATGAGCAGTTCTTC.